One sample yielded the 10 T cell receptor beta chains listed below, sequenced in a study of CXCR3-negative and CXCR3-positive naive CD8 T cells. Findings of the study overall: Naive cells that were CXCR3-positive had more hydrophobic TRB CDR3s (compared with CXCR3-negative naive cells).

Researchers prepared the TRB cDNA libraries using 5' RACE with UMI labels. TCRdb processed the 5' RACE reads again and assigns one entry to each CDR3 protein, with no DNA. Here the sample table reports 55,000 to 70,000 distinct CDR3 sequences. For these receptors, no antigen is known. The source material was naive CXCR3+ CD8+ T cells from blood. The subset was: CD45RO-CCR7+CD27+CD95- naive CD8+ T cells expressing CXCR3 (TNR3+). Receptors originate from a human donor in good health. Some clones in this sample may be carry-over from other donors' samples.

The rearrangement joins TRBV27 to TRBJ2-1; TCRdb reports TRBD2, a call that lacks DNA to check it against. The CDR3 has 14 amino acids. Germline-derived CDR1 and CDR2 are MNHEY and SMNVEV (reference sequence). CDR3 amino acids: CASSLGLAIGEQFF.

V usage is TRBV12-3 or TRBV12-4 and J usage is TRBJ2-3; TCRdb calls TRBD1, which cannot be checked without DNA. CDR3 length: 13 residues. CDR3 sequence reads: CASRSGTGATQYF.

The chain recombines TRBV7-9 with TRBJ1-1. The CDR3 runs 12 residues. Looked up from germline, CDR1 is SEHNR and CDR2 is FQNEAQ (reference sequence). CDR3 sequence: CASKQENTEAFF.

CDR3 sequence reads: CSVEDEGPYNEQFF. This chain joins TRBV29-1 and TRBJ2-1; the D gene TCRdb calls, TRBD2, cannot be checked with no DNA. Per germline, CDR1 SQVTM and CDR2 ANQGSEA. This CDR3 is built from 14 residues.

The V and J genes are TRBV6-6 and TRBJ1-1; the D call of TRBD1 rests on TCRdb alone, since no DNA is present to check it. This CDR3 spans 16 amino acids. The germline V gene encodes CDR1 MNHNY and CDR2 SVGAGI (reference sequence). The CDR3 here is CASRSPGQGAGTEAFF.

This chain uses TRBV11-2 with TRBJ2-7; TCRdb names TRBD1, which stays unverified in the absence of DNA. Germline lookup yields CDR1 SGHAT and CDR2 FQNNGV. The CDR3 runs 15 residues. The CDR3 loop is CASSFLSGSPNEQYF.

V and J are TRBV20-1 and TRBJ2-3; TCRdb's assignment of TRBD1 cannot be checked, as there is no DNA. The CDR3 has 17 amino acids. Germline loops: CDR1 DFQATT, CDR2 SNEGSKA (reference sequence). CDR3 sequence reads: CSARDHLVGVLGDTQYF.

This chain joins TRBV4-3 and TRBJ1-1. Germline V gene lookup returns CDR1 LGHNA and CDR2 YSLEER. This CDR3 is 15 amino acids long. The CDR3 is CASSQDLGENTEAFF.

The chain uses TRBV29-1 and TRBJ1-1; checking the TCRdb D call of TRBD1 is not possible without DNA. This CDR3 spans 14 amino acids. Germline lookup yields CDR1 SQVTM and CDR2 ANQGSEA. The CDR3 region is CSVRTGFGISEAFF.

The chain combines TRBV7-9 with TRBJ2-3; TCRdb returns TRBD2, unconfirmable since there is no DNA. The V gene's germline CDR1 is SEHNR and CDR2 FQNEAQ (reference sequence). The CDR3 covers 17 residues. The CDR3 loop reads CASTLQRGEDPADTQYF.